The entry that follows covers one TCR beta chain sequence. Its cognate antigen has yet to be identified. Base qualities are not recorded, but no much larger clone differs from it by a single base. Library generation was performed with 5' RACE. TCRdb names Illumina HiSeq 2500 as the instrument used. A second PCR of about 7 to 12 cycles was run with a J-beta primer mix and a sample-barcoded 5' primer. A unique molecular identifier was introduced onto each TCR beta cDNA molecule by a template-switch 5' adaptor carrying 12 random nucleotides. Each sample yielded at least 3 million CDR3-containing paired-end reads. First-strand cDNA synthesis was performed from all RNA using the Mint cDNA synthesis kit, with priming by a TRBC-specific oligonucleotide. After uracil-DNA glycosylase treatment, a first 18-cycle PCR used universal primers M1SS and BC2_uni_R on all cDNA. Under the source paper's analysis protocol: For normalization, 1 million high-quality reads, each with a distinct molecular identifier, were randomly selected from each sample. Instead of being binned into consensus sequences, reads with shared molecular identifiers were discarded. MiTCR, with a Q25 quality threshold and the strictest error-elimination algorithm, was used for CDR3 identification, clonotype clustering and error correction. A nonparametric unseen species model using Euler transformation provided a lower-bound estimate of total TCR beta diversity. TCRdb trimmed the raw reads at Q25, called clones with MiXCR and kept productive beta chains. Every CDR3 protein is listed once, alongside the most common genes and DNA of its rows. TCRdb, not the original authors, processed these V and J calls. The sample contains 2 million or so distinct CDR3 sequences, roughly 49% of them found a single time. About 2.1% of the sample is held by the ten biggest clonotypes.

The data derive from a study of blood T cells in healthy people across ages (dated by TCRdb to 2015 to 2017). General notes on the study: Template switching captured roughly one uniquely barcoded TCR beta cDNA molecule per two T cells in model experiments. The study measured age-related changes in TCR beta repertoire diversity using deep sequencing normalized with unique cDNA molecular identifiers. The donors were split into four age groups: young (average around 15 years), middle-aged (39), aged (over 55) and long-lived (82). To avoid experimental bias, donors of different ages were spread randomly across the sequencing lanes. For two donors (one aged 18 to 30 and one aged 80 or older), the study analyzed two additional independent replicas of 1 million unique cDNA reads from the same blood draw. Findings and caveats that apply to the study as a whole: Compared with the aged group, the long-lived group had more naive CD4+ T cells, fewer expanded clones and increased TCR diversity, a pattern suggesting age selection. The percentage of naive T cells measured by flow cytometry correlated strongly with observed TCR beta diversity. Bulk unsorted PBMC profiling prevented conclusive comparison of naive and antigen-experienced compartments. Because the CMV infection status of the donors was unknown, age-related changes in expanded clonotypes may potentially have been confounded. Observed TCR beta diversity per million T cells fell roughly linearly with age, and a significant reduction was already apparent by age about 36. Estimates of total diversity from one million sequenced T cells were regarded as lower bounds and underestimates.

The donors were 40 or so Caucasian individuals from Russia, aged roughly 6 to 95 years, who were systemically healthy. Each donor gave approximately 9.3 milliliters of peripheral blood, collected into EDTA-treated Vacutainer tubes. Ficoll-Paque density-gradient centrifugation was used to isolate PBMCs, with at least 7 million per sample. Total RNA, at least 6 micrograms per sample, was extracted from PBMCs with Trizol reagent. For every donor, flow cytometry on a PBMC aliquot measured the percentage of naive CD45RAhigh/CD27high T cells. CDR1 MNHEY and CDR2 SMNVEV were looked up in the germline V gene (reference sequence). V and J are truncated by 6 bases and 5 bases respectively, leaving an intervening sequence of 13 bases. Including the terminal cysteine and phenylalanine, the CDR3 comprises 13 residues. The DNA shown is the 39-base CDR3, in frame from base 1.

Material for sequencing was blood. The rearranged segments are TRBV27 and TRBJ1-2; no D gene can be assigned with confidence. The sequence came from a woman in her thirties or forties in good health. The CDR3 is CASRTPWGYGYTF. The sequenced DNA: TGTGCCAGCAGAACTCCATGGGGTTATGGCTACACCTTC.